This T cell receptor (beta chain) was recorded in a study of blood T cell repertoires in COVID-19. Study at large: Whether acute or convalescent, the COVID-19 samples came from the United States, Italy and Spain. In each case, the material was cDNA or gDNA derived from T cells, B-cell-depleted T cells, or PBMCs.

Source study methods: Amplifying reference gene primers gave estimates of nucleated cell counts. Profiling relied on immunoSEQ multiplex PCR, and the TCRdb table lists in-frame clones only, not all of them. V and J calls and clone size are as listed in that table; D and trimming were resolved from the DNA. The profile shows hundreds of thousands of clones, nearly 90% of them singletons. This CDR3 region has 17 residues. Germline assignment: CDR1 SGHVS and CDR2 FNYEAQ. V was shortened by 1 base and J by 0 bases, with 12 bases between the two germline ends. The sequenced sample consisted of peripheral blood. The V and J genes are TRBV7-6 and TRBJ2-2; TRBD2 is a possible D gene (5 bases). The clonotype comes from a man aged 18-30 years with active or convalescent COVID-19. The CDR3 region is CASSLELAGANTGELFF. DNA of the CDR3: TGTGCCAGCAGCTTAGAGCTAGCTGGGGCGAACACCGGGGAGCTGTTTTTT.